This TCR beta chain was found in a study of cytomegalovirus exposure and HLA in healthy donors. Findings and limits, study-wide: A list of approximately 150 TCR beta chains associated with cytomegalovirus was given. The majority of TCR sequences were rare, yet some public TCRs appeared in many donors. Donors were assumed by presence/absence analyses to have roughly uniform sequencing depth.

Researchers ran the PCR with 60 Vbeta and 13 Jbeta primers. Original processing notes: A follow-up analysis tallied 70 million to 80 million unique TCR beta chains, about 11 million shared. Here immunoSEQ multiplex PCR was the method, and the copy in TCRdb shows in-frame clones only, minus some. V, J and clone size are taken as reported in that table, and D and trimming were inferred from the DNA itself. The sample holds about 190,000 clones, over 60% seen once. The germline V and J ends were trimmed by 2 bases and 1 base, with 13 bases remaining between them. The germline V gene encodes CDR1 MNHEY and CDR2 SVGAGI. This CDR3 has 16 residues. On this clone: What it binds is not known.

This chain links TRBV6-5 with TRBJ2-3; D might be TRBD2 (6 bases). The sequence came from a man aged 25-45 years in good health and CMV-seropositive. Sequencing was performed on PBMCs. The CDR3 DNA is TGTGCCAGCAGTTACGCGAGCGGGCTAGGCACAGATACGCAGTATTTT. Translating gives CASSYASGLGTDTQYF.